This T cell receptor (beta chain) was sequenced for a study of neurological immune-mediated disorders. Study findings and constraints: The study found the most TCR clonal expansion in HTLV-1-associated myelopathy and the least in multiple sclerosis, below healthy controls.

This clonotype was seen only a few times. What it binds is unknown. Synthesis of cDNA used 5'RACE (with 10-nucleotide random UMIs). TCRdb fed the 5' RACE reads into MiXCR, producing one record per CDR3 protein. This repertoire shows approximately 30,000 distinct CDR3 sequences, roughly 3.7% found once; its top ten account for 20% to 30%. The group of healthy controls was made up of people who were blood bank volunteers in Maryland, USA. For sorted libraries, the input was about 930,000 CD4+ or CD8+ T cells. V shed 1 base and J shed 7 bases, with 10 bases lying between them. This CDR3 region has 14 residues. CDR1 is LNHDA, CDR2 SQIVND, per germline (reference sequence).

This clonotype was obtained from a woman between 40 and 50 years old in good health. This rearrangement joins TRBV19 to TRBJ1-4; D is unclear. Sequenced input: CD4+ T cells from blood. The CDR3 region is CASSIGVGGEKLFF. DNA for the CDR3: TGTGCCAGTAGTATAGGGGTCGGCGGTGAAAAACTGTTTTTT.